This T cell receptor beta chain was sequenced for a study of beta chain features in type 1 diabetes. Study findings and constraints: Researchers reported that naive, central memory and Treg TCRB repertoires appeared more similar in patients than in healthy donors. There was a moderate but significant shortening of TCRB CDR3s in all four CD4+ subsets of Type 1 diabetes patients.

CD4+ naive, central memory, regulatory and stem cell-like memory cells were sorted via CD45RO/CCR7/CD25/CD127/CD95/CD27. Comment on this clone: Its antigen remains unknown.

The isolated RNA, all of it, was reverse transcribed, so expressed TCRB transcripts were what got sequenced. TCRdb keeps only in-frame clones here, not all; method: immunoSEQ multiplex PCR. The sample has 550,000 to 850,000 clones, around 15% seen once. This CDR3 contains 13 residues. V was shortened by 0 bases and J by 7 bases, with 7 bases between the two germline ends. Germline CDR1 reads MNHEY; CDR2 reads SMNVEV (reference sequence). The rearrangement joins TRBV27 to TRBJ1-5; unclear D gene. The origin of this receptor is a man younger than 35 with type 1 diabetes. Material for sequencing was naive CD4+ T cells from blood. The CDR3 bases are TGTGCCAGCAGTTTATCGCGGGAGCAGCCCCAGCATTTT. It is translated as CASSLSREQPQHF.